The 17 T cell receptor beta chains in this list originate from one sample, sequenced in a study of T cell clones after liver transplantation. No antigens are known for them. Proliferating CFSE-low MLR cells were sequenced to define alloreactive TCRbeta sequences. This table comes from immunoSEQ multiplex PCR, and its TCRdb copy is limited to in-frame clones, with some not included. The table records roughly 5,100 clones, about 32% of them present only once. The specimen sequenced was CD4+ T cells from cultured PBMCs. These receptors all come from a human patient who received a liver transplant. A share of the T cells may be of graft donor origin.

The genes are TRBV11-2 and TRBJ2-7; D possibly uses TRBD1 or TRBD2 (5 bases each). The CDR3 runs 13 residues. Germline loops: CDR1 SGHAT, CDR2 FQNNGV. Trimming cost V 5 bases and J 2 bases, with 10 bases left between them. As DNA, the CDR3 is TGTGCCAGCAGCAGAGGGGCAGCCTACGAGCAGTACTTC. As protein: CASSRGAAYEQYF.

This clone was counted a few times. The chain couples TRBV6-6 to TRBJ2-2; D is ambiguous. The V gene lost 4 bases and the J gene lost 0 bases, with 9 bases spanning the gap. The CDR3 length is 15 residues. Germline values: CDR1 MNHNY, CDR2 SVGAGI (reference sequence). The CDR3 DNA reads TGTGCCAGCAGTTTGCAGGCCGCGAACACCGGGGAGCTGTTTTTT. This encodes CASSLQAANTGELFF.

The gene calls are TRBV6-1 and TRBJ1-5, with D possibly matching TRBD1 (5 bases). Germline V gene sequence: CDR1 MNHNS, CDR2 SASEGT. V dropped 1 base and J dropped 6 bases, with 10 bases sitting between them. This CDR3 is 14 amino acids long. CDR3 nucleotide sequence: TGTGCCAGCAGTGAAGTGACAGAACCTCAGCCCCAGCATTTT. Translation: CASSEVTEPQPQHF.

The chain employs TRBV27 and TRBJ2-1; D unclear. The V gene's germline CDR1 is MNHEY and CDR2 SMNVEV (reference sequence). This CDR3 is built from 16 residues. The ends were cut back, 0 bases at V and 6 bases at J, with 15 bases in the middle. The CDR3 DNA reads as TGTGCCAGCAGTTTATCCCCTCGTCGGACGGTCAATGAGCAGTTCTTC. Amino acids: CASSLSPRRTVNEQFF.

The V gene is TRBV15, the J gene TRBJ1-5, with no clear D. Trimming stripped 5 bases from V and 2 bases from J, with 13 bases between. This CDR3 is built from 15 residues. Germline-derived CDR1 and CDR2 are LNHNV and YYDKDF (reference sequence). The CDR3 spells CATSPQKAGNQPQHF. The CDR3 DNA sequence: TGTGCCACCAGCCCCCAGAAGGCAGGCAATCAGCCCCAGCATTTT.

The chain employs TRBV1 and TRBJ2-5; the D call TRBD2 from the table was never checked on the DNA. TRBV1 is designated a pseudogene. CDR3 length: 15 amino acids. CDR3 sequence reads: CTPAKLAGDGETQYF. CDR3 DNA: TGCACACCCGCCAAACTAGCGGGAGACGGGGAGACCCAGTACTTC.

V gene TRBV2 combines with J gene TRBJ2-1; D possibly corresponds to TRBD2 (6 bases). Germline V gives CDR1 SNHLY, CDR2 FYNNEI. The CDR3 spans 12 residues. With 1 base removed from V and 9 bases from J, the gap between germline ends came to 7 bases. CDR3 amino acids: CASSEVGGEQFF. In DNA form, the CDR3 reads TGTGCCAGCAGTGAAGTGGGGGGTGAGCAGTTCTTC.

This clone showed up just a few times. This rearrangement joins TRBV27 to TRBJ2-5, with 8 bases aligning to TRBD2. Germline V gives CDR1 MNHEY, CDR2 SMNVEV (reference sequence). V lost 4 bases and J lost 7; bases outside the gene matches: 11. The CDR3 length is 15 residues. The CDR3 nucleotides are TGTGCCAGCAGTTCCGCCGGGGGGGAGGATGTGACCCAGTACTTC. Encoded protein: CASSSAGGEDVTQYF.

V and J are TRBV15 and TRBJ1-3; D is unresolved. The V gene lost 5 bases and the J gene lost 0 bases, with 8 bases spanning the gap. The germline V gene encodes CDR1 LNHNV and CDR2 YYDKDF (reference sequence). This CDR3 comprises 14 residues. The CDR3 here is CATSVRNSGNTIYF. The CDR3 DNA reads as TGTGCCACCAGCGTCCGCAACTCTGGAAACACCATATATTTT.

This clone was observed a few times. V usage is TRBV5-4 and J usage is TRBJ2-3, with 8 bases lining up with TRBD1. Looked up from germline, CDR1 is SGHNT and CDR2 is YYREEE (reference sequence). V lost 4 bases, J lost 3 bases, and 1 base stayed unmatched. The CDR3 consists of 13 residues. CDR3 in amino acids: CASSRTGTDTQYF. CDR3 DNA sequence: TGTGCCAGCAGCCGGACAGGGACAGATACGCAGTATTTT.

In its sample, this clone was seen a few times. J is TRBJ2-5 and V is TRBV7-3; the D is unclear. There are 13 residues in the CDR3. V lost 2 bases and J 3 bases, leaving 7 bases between the germline ends. Germline V lookup: CDR1 SGHTA, CDR2 FQGTGA. CDR3 sequence (DNA): TGTGCCAGCAGCTTATTTGACAAAGAGACCCAGTACTTC. This translates into CASSLFDKETQYF.

This clone has a handful of counts. This likely stems from a read error, as it lies one base from a far larger clone. The chain uses TRBV6-6 and TRBJ2-7; D may be TRBD2 (5 bases). The V and J ends lost 0 bases and 6 bases respectively, with 12 bases between them. CDR3 length: 14 amino acids. From germline, CDR1 is MNHNY and CDR2 SVGAGI (reference sequence). CDR3 sequence: CASSYSDGNGEQYF. DNA of the CDR3: TGTGCCAGCAGTTACTCGGACGGGAATGGCGAGCAGTACTTC.

The J gene is TRBJ2-7, the V gene TRBV7-2; TRBD2 agrees at 7 bases. CDR3 length equals 16 residues. Germline assignment: CDR1 SGHTA and CDR2 FQGNSA. V lost 1 base and J lost 0; bases outside the gene matches: 6. The DNA of the CDR3 is TGTGCCAGCAGCTTAGTAGCGGGCCTGAGCTCCTACGAGCAGTACTTC. As protein: CASSLVAGLSSYEQYF.

By frequency in the sample, this clone is medium-sized. Other nucleotide sequences in the sample specify the same CDR3. The rearrangement links TRBV5-4 to TRBJ1-5; 8 positions agree with TRBD1. V shed 4 bases, J shed 5 bases, and the junction held 8 bases outside the gene matches. The germline CDR1 and CDR2 sequences are SGHNT and YYREEE (reference sequence). The CDR3 contains 15 residues. CDR3 nucleotides: TGTGCCAGCAGCACAGGACAGGGTCAGGATCAGCCCCAGCATTTT. This translates into CASSTGQGQDQPQHF.

The V call is TRBV7-2, the J call TRBJ1-5; D remains ambiguous. Trimming shortened V by 5 bases and J by 2 bases, and 10 bases separated the two germline ends. Germline values: CDR1 SGHTA, CDR2 FQGNSA. The CDR3 is made up of 14 amino acids. The CDR3 loop is CASSITSGNQPQHF. The DNA of the CDR3 is TGTGCCAGCAGCATCACATCCGGCAATCAGCCCCAGCATTTT. The whole variable domain, filled in from reference TRBV7-2 and TRBJ1-5, reads GAGVSQSPSNKVTEKGKDVELRCDPISGHTALYWYRQSLGQGLEFLIYFQGNSAPDKSGLPSDRFSAERTGGSVSTLTIQRTQQEDSAVYLCASSITSGNQPQHFGDGTRLSIL.

V usage is TRBV7-9 and J usage is TRBJ2-7; D possibly uses TRBD1 or TRBD2 (5 bases each). The CDR3 is 17 residues long. Per germline, CDR1 SEHNR and CDR2 FQNEAQ (reference sequence). Trimming left V 6 bases short and J 4 bases short, with 25 bases between. The CDR3 here is CASSPLGWDLKNYEQYF. CDR3 nucleotide sequence: TGTGCCAGCAGTCCCCTGGGGTGGGACCTAAAAAATTACGAGCAGTACTTC. Full variable domain (rest looked up from reference TRBV7-9 and TRBJ2-7): DTGVSQNPRHKITKRGQNVTFRCDPISEHNRLYWYRQTLGQGPEFLTYFQNEAQLEKSRLLSDRFSAERPKGSFSTLEIQRTEQGDSAMYLCASSPLGWDLKNYEQYFGPGTRLTVT.

Within the sample, this clone is medium-sized. The gene calls are TRBV7-2 and TRBJ2-2; TRBD2 agrees at 9 bases. This CDR3 contains 16 residues. V shed 6 bases, J shed 6 bases, and the junction held 11 bases outside the gene matches. Germline V gene lookup returns CDR1 SGHTA and CDR2 FQGNSA. The CDR3, as DNA: TGTGCCAGCAGTTATGTAGCGGGAGTTGGGGCCGGGGAGCTGTTTTTT. Translation: CASSYVAGVGAGELFF.